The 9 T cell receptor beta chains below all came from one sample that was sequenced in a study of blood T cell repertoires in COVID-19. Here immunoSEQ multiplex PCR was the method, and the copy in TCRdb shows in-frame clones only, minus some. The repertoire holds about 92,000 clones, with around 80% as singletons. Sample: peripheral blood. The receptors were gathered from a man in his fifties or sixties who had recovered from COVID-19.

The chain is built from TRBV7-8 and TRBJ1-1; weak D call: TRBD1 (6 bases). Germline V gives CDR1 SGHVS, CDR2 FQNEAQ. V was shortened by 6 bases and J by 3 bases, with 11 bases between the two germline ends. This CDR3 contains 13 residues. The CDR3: CASRLDSYTEAFF. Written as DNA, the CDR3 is TGTGCCAGCAGGTTGGACAGCTACACTGAAGCTTTCTTT. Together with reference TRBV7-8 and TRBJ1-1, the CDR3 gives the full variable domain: GAGVSQSPRYKVAKRGQDVALRCDPISGHVSLFWYQQALGQGPEFLTYFQNEAQLDKSGLPSDRFFAERPEGSVSTLKIQRTQQEDSAVYLCASRLDSYTEAFFGQGTRLTVV.

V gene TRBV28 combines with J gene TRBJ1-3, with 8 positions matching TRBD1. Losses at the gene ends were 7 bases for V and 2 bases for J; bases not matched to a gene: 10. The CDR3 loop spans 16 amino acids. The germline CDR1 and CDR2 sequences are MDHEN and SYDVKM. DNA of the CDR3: TGTGCCAGCACGTCCGAGACAGGGGTTGCTGGAAACACCATATATTTT. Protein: CASTSETGVAGNTIYF.

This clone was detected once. CDR3 loop: CASSPEKIATNEKLFF. For the CDR3, the DNA is TGCGCCAGCAGTCCAGAAAAGATTGCAACTAATGAAAAACTGTTTTTT. The rearrangement uses TRBV10-1 and TRBJ1-4; D gene uncertain. Germline V gene lookup returns CDR1 WNHNN and CDR2 SYGVQD (reference sequence). The V end lost 5 bases, the J end lost 0 bases, and 13 bases lay between the germline ends. The CDR3 extends over 16 amino acids.

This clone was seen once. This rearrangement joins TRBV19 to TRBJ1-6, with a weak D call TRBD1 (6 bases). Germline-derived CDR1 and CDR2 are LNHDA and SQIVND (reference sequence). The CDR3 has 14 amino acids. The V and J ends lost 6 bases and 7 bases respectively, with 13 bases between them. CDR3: CASSPGQRNSPLHF. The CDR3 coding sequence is TGTGCCAGTAGCCCGGGACAACGAAATTCACCCCTCCACTTT.

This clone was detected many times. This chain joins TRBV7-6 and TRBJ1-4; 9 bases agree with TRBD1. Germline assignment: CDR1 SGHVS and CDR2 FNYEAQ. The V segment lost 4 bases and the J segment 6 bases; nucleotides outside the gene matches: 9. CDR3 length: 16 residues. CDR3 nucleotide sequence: TGTGCCAGCAGCTCGGGGACAGGGTTACGGGATGAAAAACTGTTTTTT. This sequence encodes CASSSGTGLRDEKLFF.

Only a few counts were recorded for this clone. CDR3 sequence: CATSRGSVGEKLFF. In DNA, the CDR3 is TGTGCCACTTCCAGGGGGTCGGTCGGGGAAAAACTGTTTTTT. The V and J genes are TRBV28 and TRBJ1-4; 7 nucleotides align to TRBD1. CDR1 and CDR2 from the germline V gene are MDHEN and SYDVKM. This CDR3 is built from 14 residues. Unmatched junction bases numbered 13, after V lost 10 bases and J lost 8 bases.

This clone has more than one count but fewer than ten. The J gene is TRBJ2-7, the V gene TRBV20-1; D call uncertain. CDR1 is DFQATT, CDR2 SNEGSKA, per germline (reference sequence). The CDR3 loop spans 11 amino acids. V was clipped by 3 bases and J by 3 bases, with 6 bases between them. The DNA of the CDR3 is TGCAGTGCTAGGGAGAGCTACGAGCAGTACTTC. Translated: CSARESYEQYF.

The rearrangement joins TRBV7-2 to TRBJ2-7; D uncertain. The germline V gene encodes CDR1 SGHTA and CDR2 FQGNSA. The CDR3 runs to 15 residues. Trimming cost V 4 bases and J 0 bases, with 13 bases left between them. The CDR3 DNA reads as TGTGCCAGCAGCTCCGACTCAACGAGCTCCTACGAGCAGTACTTC. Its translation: CASSSDSTSSYEQYF.

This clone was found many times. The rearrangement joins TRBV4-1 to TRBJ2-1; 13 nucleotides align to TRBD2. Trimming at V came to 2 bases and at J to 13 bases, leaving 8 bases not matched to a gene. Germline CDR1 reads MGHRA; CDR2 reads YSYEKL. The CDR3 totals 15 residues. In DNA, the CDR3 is TGCGCCAGCAGCCAAATACCGGGACTAGCGGGACCCCAGTTCTTC. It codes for CASSQIPGLAGPQFF.